This record looks at one T cell receptor (beta chain) sequence and its context. At the DNA level, this CDR3 is encoded by other sequences in the same sample as well. This sample was taken from a study of blood T cell repertoires in COVID-19. Study-level background: Both acute and convalescent COVID-19 samples were obtained from the United States, Italy and Spain.

This CDR3 comprises 14 residues. Germline V gene data show CDR1 as SGHRS and CDR2 as YFSETQ. V was shortened by 0 bases and J by 0 bases, with 7 bases between the two germline ends. The study assigned cohorts using participant-reported clinical history. Authors' methods: The authors estimated nucleated cell counts from reference gene primer amplification. Using immunoSEQ multiplex PCR, the repertoire was profiled, and TCRdb retains in-frame clones only, with some absent. Clone size and the V and J calls come from that table; the DNA yielded D and trimming. The sample yields some 160,000 clones, around four fifths seen once.

This clonotype was obtained from a woman aged 45-59 years who had recovered from COVID-19. Sequences were obtained from PBMCs or T cells enriched from blood (not recorded which). J is TRBJ2-7 and V is TRBV5-1, with a possible D match to TRBD2 (6 bases). The CDR3 coding sequence is TGCGCCAGCAGCTTGGCCGGGAGCTCCTACGAGCAGTACTTC. Translation: CASSLAGSSYEQYF.